These T cell receptor beta chains were read from a single sample in a study of Ad26.COV2.S vaccination and SARS-CoV-2 variants. The assay was immunoSEQ multiplex PCR, and TCRdb's table has in-frame clones only and misses some. The sample consists of 350,000 to 450,000 clones, about 89% of them appearing once. Sequencing used peripheral blood, obtained in a trial of Ad26.COV2.S vaccine versus placebo. The receptors were sampled from a person between 18 and 65 years old who received the Ad26.COV2.S COVID-19 vaccine or a placebo. Both conserved end residues are part of each CDR3. The order of the fields is CDR3 protein, CDR3 DNA, D gene, J gene, V gene, clone size. The D gene is left open where the match is weak. The listing skips clone size in some rows; elsewhere it reads once, few, many or a size class.

CASSLRETGRYEKLFF	TGTGCCAGCAGTTTAAGGGAGACAGGGAGGTATGAAAAACTGTTTTTT	TRBD1	TRBJ1-4	TRBV28	-
CASSPSDRFYGYTF	TGTGCCAGCAGCCCTTCGGACAGATTCTATGGCTACACCTTC	-	TRBJ1-2	TRBV3-1/TRBV3-2	-
CASSRGYDEQFF	TGTGCCAGCAGCCGGGGCTACGATGAGCAGTTCTTC	-	TRBJ2-1	TRBV2	once
CASSTQIGTAEAFF	TGTGCCAGTAGTACACAAATTGGGACGGCTGAAGCTTTCTTT	-	TRBJ1-1	TRBV19	once
CASSTGGSQETQYF	TGCGCCAGCAGCACGGGAGGGAGTCAAGAGACCCAGTACTTC	TRBD2	TRBJ2-5	TRBV5-1	once
CSVRLNYEQYF	TGCAGCGTTCGGCTAAACTACGAGCAGTACTTC	-	TRBJ2-7	TRBV29-1	-
CAWGRDSPLHF	TGTGCCTGGGGAAGGGATTCACCCCTCCACTTT	-	TRBJ1-6	TRBV30	-
CASRTQMLAGVTDTQYF	TGTGCCAGCAGAACTCAAATGCTAGCGGGTGTCACAGATACGCAGTATTTT	TRBD2	TRBJ2-3	TRBV27	few
CASSNGPTPIQYF	TGTGCCAGCAGTAATGGCCCTACCCCAATTCAGTACTTC	-	TRBJ2-4	TRBV6-5	-
CAWSVWEREGRISYEQYF	TGTGCCTGGAGTGTCTGGGAGCGGGAGGGCCGGATCTCCTACGAGCAGTACTTC	TRBD2	TRBJ2-7	TRBV30	-
CASSPTGSTGELFF	TGTGCCAGCAGCCCAACGGGCTCCACCGGGGAGCTGTTTTTT	-	TRBJ2-2	TRBV7-9	-
CASSLRDIGEQFF	TGTGCCAGCAGCTTACGGGACATCGGTGAGCAGTTCTTC	-	TRBJ2-1	TRBV7-2	-
CASSFSDFGYQREQFF	TGTGCCAGCAGCTTTTCTGACTTCGGATACCAGCGTGAGCAGTTCTTC	-	TRBJ2-1	TRBV7-9	-
CASSLLIGFSNQPQHF	TGTGCCAGCAGCCTACTGATAGGTTTTAGCAATCAGCCCCAGCATTTT	-	TRBJ1-5	TRBV6-6	-
CASSPTYSTDTQYF	TGTGCCAGTAGCCCCACCTACAGCACAGATACGCAGTATTTT	-	TRBJ2-3	TRBV19	-
CASIGDFSYNEQFF	TGCGCCAGCATAGGGGACTTCTCCTACAATGAGCAGTTCTTC	-	TRBJ2-1	TRBV10-2	-
CASSYNRGNEQFF	TGTGCCAGCAGTTATAACAGGGGAAATGAGCAGTTCTTC	TRBD1	TRBJ2-1	TRBV2	-
CSPRLGNNEQFF	TGCAGCCCCCGCTTGGGGAACAATGAGCAGTTCTTC	-	TRBJ2-1	TRBV29-1	-
CASSSEAGVRTDTQYF	TGTGCCAGCAGTTCTGAGGCGGGAGTGCGCACAGATACGCAGTATTTT	TRBD2	TRBJ2-3	TRBV28	once
CSVKTSGSHEQFF	TGCAGCGTTAAGACTAGCGGGAGCCATGAGCAGTTCTTC	TRBD2	TRBJ2-1	TRBV29-1	-
CASSLGIGLSGELFF	TGTGCCAGCAGTTTAGGGATTGGGTTGTCCGGGGAGCTGTTTTTT	-	TRBJ2-2	TRBV27	-
CASSVETGGYTF	TGTGCCAGCAGCGTAGAAACCGGCGGCTACACCTTC	-	TRBJ1-2	TRBV9	-
CASSYGDTQYF	TGCGCCAGCAGTTACGGGGATACGCAGTATTTT	-	TRBJ2-3	TRBV5-1	once
CASSYPVEQGGSPLHF	TGTGCCAGCAGTTACCCGGTTGAACAGGGTGGGTCACCCCTCCACTTT	-	TRBJ1-6	TRBV6-6	-
CASSLSGGRLYEQYF	TGTGCCAGCAGTTTATCCGGCGGGAGGCTCTACGAGCAGTACTTC	TRBD2	TRBJ2-7	TRBV28	-
CASTRTSASSNEQFF	TGTGCCAGCACCAGGACTAGCGCCTCCTCCAATGAGCAGTTCTTC	TRBD2	TRBJ2-1	TRBV7-9	-
CASTGLGGIDSPLHF	TGTGCCAGCACGGGACTGGGGGGTATTGATTCACCCCTCCACTTT	-	TRBJ1-6	TRBV7-8	-
CASASGGPSYEQYF	TGTGCCAGTGCGTCGGGGGGGCCCTCCTACGAGCAGTACTTC	TRBD2	TRBJ2-7	TRBV11-3	-
CASSLNRYGEQFF	TGTGCCAGCAGTTTAAACCGTTACGGTGAGCAGTTCTTC	-	TRBJ2-1	TRBV28	-
CASSSNTGQNEKLFF	TGCGCCAGCAGCTCGAATACGGGACAGAATGAAAAACTGTTTTTT	TRBD1	TRBJ1-4	TRBV5-1	once
CASSEWDSLTYEQYF	TGTGCCAGCAGCGAATGGGACAGCTTAACCTACGAGCAGTACTTC	TRBD1	TRBJ2-7	TRBV5-5	-
CASSLVGLTTDTQYF	TGTGCCAGCAGCTTAGTCGGACTCACCACAGATACGCAGTATTTT	-	TRBJ2-3	TRBV7-2	-
CASSPGPGDYEQYF	TGTGCCAGCAGCCCGGGTCCTGGGGACTACGAGCAGTACTTC	-	TRBJ2-7	TRBV3-1/TRBV3-2	-
CASRGLNSYEQYF	TGTGCCAGCAGGGGACTGAACTCCTACGAGCAGTACTTC	-	TRBJ2-7	TRBV27	-
CASSTGTSGSQEQYF	TGTGCCAGCTCAACCGGGACTAGCGGTTCTCAGGAGCAGTACTTC	TRBD2	TRBJ2-7	TRBV18	few
CASSIESGQGSGYTF	TGTGCCAGTAGTATCGAATCGGGTCAGGGATCTGGCTACACCTTC	-	TRBJ1-2	TRBV19	-
CASSHPPEDTQYF	TGCGCCAGCAGCCACCCCCCTGAAGATACGCAGTATTTT	-	TRBJ2-3	TRBV4-1	-
CASSQGKTRAFF	TGTGCCAGCAGCCAAGGGAAGACAAGGGCCTTCTTC	-	TRBJ2-1	TRBV3-1/TRBV3-2	-
CASSFTGTIDYNEQFF	TGCGCCAGCAGTTTCACCGGGACTATTGACTACAATGAGCAGTTCTTC	TRBD2	TRBJ2-1	TRBV5-1	-
CASSFGTASYEQYF	TGTGCCAGCAGCTTTGGGACGGCTTCCTACGAGCAGTACTTC	-	TRBJ2-7	TRBV5-4	-
CASSLFDRTNTEAFF	TGTGCCAGCAGTTTATTCGACAGAACCAACACTGAAGCTTTCTTT	-	TRBJ1-1	TRBV28	-
CASSQDLATPNEQFF	TGTGCCAGCAGCCAAGATCTGGCTACGCCTAATGAGCAGTTCTTC	-	TRBJ2-1	TRBV3-1/TRBV3-2	-
CASSLGPNPLETQYF	TGTGCCAGCAGTTTAGGACCTAACCCCTTAGAGACCCAGTACTTC	-	TRBJ2-5	TRBV28	-
CATLLTSTRNEQFF	TGTGCCACCCTCTTAACTAGCACGAGAAATGAGCAGTTCTTC	-	TRBJ2-1	TRBV6-6	-
CASSRPLNQPQHF	TGTGCCAGCAGCCGACCGCTAAATCAGCCCCAGCATTTT	-	TRBJ1-5	TRBV28	-
CASRRGYPPEAFF	TGTGCCAGCAGGAGAGGCTATCCCCCTGAAGCTTTCTTT	-	TRBJ1-1	TRBV6-6	once
CASTPFAQTTDTQYF	TGTGCCAGCACCCCCTTTGCACAAACTACAGATACGCAGTATTTT	-	TRBJ2-3	TRBV6-2/TRBV6-3	once
CASSEPGQDTQYF	TGCGCCAGCAGCGAACCTGGGCAAGATACGCAGTATTTT	-	TRBJ2-3	TRBV5-1	-
CASSLGSIAGGWTDTQYF	TGCGCCAGCAGCTTGGGAAGCATAGCGGGAGGGTGGACAGATACGCAGTATTTT	TRBD2	TRBJ2-3	TRBV5-1	-
CASSQVLISPLHF	TGTGCCAGCAGCCAAGTGCTGATATCACCCCTCCACTTT	-	TRBJ1-6	TRBV3-1/TRBV3-2	-
CASSQEKGGYTEAFF	TGTGCCAGCAGCCAAGAGAAGGGAGGGTACACTGAAGCTTTCTTT	-	TRBJ1-1	TRBV4-2	-
CASSLLVGGTEAFF	TGTGCCAGCAGTTTATTAGTTGGGGGCACTGAAGCTTTCTTT	-	TRBJ1-1	TRBV28	-
CASHPGNTIYF	TGTGCCAGTCACCCGGGAAACACCATATATTTT	-	TRBJ1-3	TRBV19	-
CASSVGGRPNQPQHF	TGTGCCAGCAGCGTGGGGGGCAGGCCCAATCAGCCCCAGCATTTT	-	TRBJ1-5	TRBV9	-
CASSLVDTTNEKLFF	TGTGCCAGCAGCTTGGTGGATACAACTAATGAAAAACTGTTTTTT	-	TRBJ1-4	TRBV7-8	many
CASSLVGFGKAFF	TGTGCCAGCAGTTTGGTAGGGTTTGGGAAAGCTTTCTTT	-	TRBJ1-1	TRBV27	once
CASSQTVQETQYF	TGTGCCAGCAGCCAGACAGTGCAAGAGACCCAGTACTTC	-	TRBJ2-5	TRBV4-2	-